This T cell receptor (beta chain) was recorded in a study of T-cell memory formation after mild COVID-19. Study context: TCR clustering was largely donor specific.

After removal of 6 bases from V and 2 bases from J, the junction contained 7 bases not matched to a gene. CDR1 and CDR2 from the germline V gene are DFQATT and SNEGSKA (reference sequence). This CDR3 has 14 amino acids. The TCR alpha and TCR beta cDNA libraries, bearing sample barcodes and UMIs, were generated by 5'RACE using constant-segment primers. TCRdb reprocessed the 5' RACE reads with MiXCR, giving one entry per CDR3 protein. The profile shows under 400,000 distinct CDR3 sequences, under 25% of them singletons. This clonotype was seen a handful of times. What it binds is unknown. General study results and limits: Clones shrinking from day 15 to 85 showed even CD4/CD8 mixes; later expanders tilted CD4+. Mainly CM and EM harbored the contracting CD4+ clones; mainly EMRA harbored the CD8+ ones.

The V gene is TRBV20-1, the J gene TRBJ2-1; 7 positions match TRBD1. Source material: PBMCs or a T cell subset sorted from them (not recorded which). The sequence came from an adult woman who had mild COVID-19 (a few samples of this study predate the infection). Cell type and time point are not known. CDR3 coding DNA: TGCAGTGCCACAGACAGGGCCCCCTACAATGAGCAGTTCTTC. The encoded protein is CSATDRAPYNEQFF.